One and the same sample provided the 2 T cell receptor beta chains below, sequenced in a study of T cell responses to AZD1222 COVID-19 vaccine. Here immunoSEQ multiplex PCR was the method, and the copy in TCRdb shows in-frame clones only, minus some. The sample lists 100,000 to 130,000 clones, 70% to 90% occurring once. This specimen consisted of peripheral blood, obtained on day 0 of AZD1222 vaccination. These receptors were collected from an adult in good health.

This chain uses TRBV7-6 with TRBJ1-2, with 9 bases matching TRBD1. Germline trimming cut 0 bases from V and 4 bases from J; bases unmatched to any gene: 3. The length of the CDR3 is 15 residues. Looked up from germline, CDR1 is SGHVS and CDR2 is FNYEAQ. In DNA, the CDR3 is TGTGCCAGCAGCTTAGCAGGGGGACAGGGCTATGGCTACACCTTC. Its translation is CASSLAGGQGYGYTF.

The chain carries TRBV2 and TRBJ2-7; D is uncertain. The germline V and J ends were trimmed by 1 base and 2 bases, with 9 bases remaining between them. The CDR3 consists of 14 residues. Germline-derived CDR1 and CDR2 are SNHLY and FYNNEI. The CDR3 bases are TGTGCCAGCAGTGAAGGGCCCCAAGCCTACGAGCAGTACTTC. Its protein is CASSEGPQAYEQYF.